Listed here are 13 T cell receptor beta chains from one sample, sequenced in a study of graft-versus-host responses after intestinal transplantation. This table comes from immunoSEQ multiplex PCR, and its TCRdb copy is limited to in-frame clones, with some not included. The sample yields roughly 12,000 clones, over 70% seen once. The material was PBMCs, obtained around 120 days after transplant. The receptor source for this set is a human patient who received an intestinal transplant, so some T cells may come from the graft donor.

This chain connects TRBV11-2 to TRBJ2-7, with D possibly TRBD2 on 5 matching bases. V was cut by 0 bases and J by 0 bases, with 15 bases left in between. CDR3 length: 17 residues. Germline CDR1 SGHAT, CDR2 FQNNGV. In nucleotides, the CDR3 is TGTGCCAGCAGCTTAGATCTTGGAGGCAGCAGCTCCTACGAGCAGTACTTC. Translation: CASSLDLGGSSSYEQYF.

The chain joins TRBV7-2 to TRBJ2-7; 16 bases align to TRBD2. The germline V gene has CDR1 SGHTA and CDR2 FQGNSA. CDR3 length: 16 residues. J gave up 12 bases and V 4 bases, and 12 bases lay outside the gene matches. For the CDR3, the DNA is TGTGCCAGCAGCTATACCCCCGGGACTAGCGGGAGGGGGACGTACTTC. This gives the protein CASSYTPGTSGRGTYF. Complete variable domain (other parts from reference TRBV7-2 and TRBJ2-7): GAGVSQSPSNKVTEKGKDVELRCDPISGHTALYWYRQSLGQGLEFLIYFQGNSAPDKSGLPSDRFSAERTGGSVSTLTIQRTQQEDSAVYLCASSYTPGTSGRGTYFGPGTRLTVT.

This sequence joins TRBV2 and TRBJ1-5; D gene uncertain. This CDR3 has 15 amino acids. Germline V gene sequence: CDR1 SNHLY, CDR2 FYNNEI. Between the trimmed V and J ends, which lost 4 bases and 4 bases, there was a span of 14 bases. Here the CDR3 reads CASSGQTNANQPQHF. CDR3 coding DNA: TGTGCCAGCAGTGGTCAGACTAACGCAAATCAGCCCCAGCATTTT.

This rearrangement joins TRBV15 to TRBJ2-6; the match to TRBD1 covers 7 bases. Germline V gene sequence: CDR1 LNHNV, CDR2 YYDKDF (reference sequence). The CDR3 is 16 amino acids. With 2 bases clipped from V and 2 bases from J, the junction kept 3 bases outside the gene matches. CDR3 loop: CATSRRQGTGANVLTF. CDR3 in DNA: TGTGCCACCAGCAGAAGACAGGGAACTGGGGCCAACGTCCTGACTTTC.

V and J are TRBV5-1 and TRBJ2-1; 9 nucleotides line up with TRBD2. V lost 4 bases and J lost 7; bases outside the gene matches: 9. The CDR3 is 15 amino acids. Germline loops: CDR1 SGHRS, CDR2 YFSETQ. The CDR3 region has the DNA TGCGCCAGCAGCCCTAATAGCGGGAGTAAGAATGAGCAGTTCTTC. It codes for CASSPNSGSKNEQFF. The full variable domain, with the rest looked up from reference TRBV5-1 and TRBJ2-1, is KAGVTQTPRYLIKTRGQQVTLSCSPISGHRSVSWYQQTPGQGLQFLFEYFSETQRNKGNFPGRFSGRQFSNSRSEMNVSTLELGDSALYLCASSPNSGSKNEQFFGPGTRLTVL.

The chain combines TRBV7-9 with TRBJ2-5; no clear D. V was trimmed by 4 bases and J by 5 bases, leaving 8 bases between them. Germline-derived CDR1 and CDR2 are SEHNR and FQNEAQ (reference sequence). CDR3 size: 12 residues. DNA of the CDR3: TGTGCCAGCAGCTCCCTAGGGGAGACCCAGTACTTC. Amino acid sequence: CASSSLGETQYF.

The CDR3 DNA follows: TGCGCCAGCAGCTTGGATGGCTACACCTTC. It is translated as CASSLDGYTF. The chain is built from TRBV5-1 and TRBJ1-2; D is ambiguous. Per germline, CDR1 SGHRS and CDR2 YFSETQ. Trimming cost V 0 bases and J 6 bases, with 0 bases left between them. This CDR3 region has 10 residues.

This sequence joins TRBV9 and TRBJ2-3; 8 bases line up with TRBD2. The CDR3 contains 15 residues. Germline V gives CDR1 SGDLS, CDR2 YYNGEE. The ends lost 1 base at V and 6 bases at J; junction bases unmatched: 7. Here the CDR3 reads CASSVNPAGADTQYF. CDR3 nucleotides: TGTGCCAGCAGCGTAAACCCAGCGGGAGCGGATACGCAGTATTTT.

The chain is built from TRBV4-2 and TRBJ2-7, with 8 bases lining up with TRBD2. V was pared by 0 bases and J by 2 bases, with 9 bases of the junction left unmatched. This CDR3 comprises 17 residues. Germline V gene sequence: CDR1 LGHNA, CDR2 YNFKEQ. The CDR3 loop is CASSQEGLDSGTYEQYF. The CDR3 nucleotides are TGTGCCAGCAGCCAAGAAGGGTTGGATAGCGGGACCTACGAGCAGTACTTC.

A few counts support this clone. The CDR3 DNA sequence: TGCGCCAGCAGCCCCGCGGGGACGGGAAACACTGAAGCTTTCTTT. It specifies CASSPAGTGNTEAFF. The chain combines TRBV5-1 with TRBJ1-1, with a tentative D call TRBD1 (5 bases). CDR1 and CDR2 from the germline V gene are SGHRS and YFSETQ. Trimming cost V 4 bases and J 2 bases, with 15 bases left between them. The CDR3 extends over 15 amino acids.

The CDR3, as DNA: TGTGCCTGGAGGACAGGAAACACCGGGGAGCTGTTTTTT. Residues: CAWRTGNTGELFF. The chain joins TRBV30 to TRBJ2-2, with D perhaps matching TRBD1 (6 bases). Trimming took 3 bases from V and 2 from J, leaving 7 bases between them. CDR1 is GTSNPN and CDR2 is SVGIG in the germline V gene (reference sequence). The CDR3 has 13 amino acids. The full variable domain, its missing parts supplied by reference TRBV30 and TRBJ2-2, is SQTIHQWPATLVQPVGSPLSLECTVEGTSNPNLYWYRQAAGRGLQLLFYSVGIGQISSEVPQNLSASRPQDRQFILSSKKLLLSDSGFYLCAWRTGNTGELFFGEGSRLTVL.

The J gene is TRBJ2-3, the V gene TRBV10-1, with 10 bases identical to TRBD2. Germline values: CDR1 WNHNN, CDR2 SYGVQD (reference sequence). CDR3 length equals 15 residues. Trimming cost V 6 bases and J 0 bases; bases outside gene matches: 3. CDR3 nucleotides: TGCGCCAGCAGCGGGACTAGCGCCAGCACAGATACGCAGTATTTT. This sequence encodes CASSGTSASTDTQYF.

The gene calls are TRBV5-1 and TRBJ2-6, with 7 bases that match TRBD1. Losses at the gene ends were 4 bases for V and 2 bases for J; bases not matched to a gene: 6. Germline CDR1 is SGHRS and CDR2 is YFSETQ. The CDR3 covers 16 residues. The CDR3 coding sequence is TGCGCCAGCAGCCCACAGGGGACACCTGGGGCCAACGTCCTGACTTTC. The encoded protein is CASSPQGTPGANVLTF.